This T cell receptor beta chain was retrieved from a study of blood T cell repertoires in COVID-19. This CDR3 is built from 15 residues. Germline loops: CDR1 SGHRS, CDR2 YFSETQ. J gave up 6 bases and V 4 bases, and 6 bases lay outside the gene matches. This clone was found once. Measured with immunoSEQ multiplex PCR; TCRdb has only the in-frame clones, and not every one. The sample lists roughly 100,000 clones; approximately 92% were seen once. This chain links TRBV5-1 with TRBJ2-1; 11 positions match TRBD2. Sequencing was carried out using peripheral blood. This sequence was found in a man over 45 with active COVID-19. The CDR3 bases are TGCGCCAGCAGCATCACTAGCGGGAGATTCAATGAGCAGTTCTTC. Its translation: CASSITSGRFNEQFF.